The rows below give T cell receptor beta chains drawn from one sample of a study of cytomegalovirus exposure and HLA in healthy donors. Libraries were prepared by immunoSEQ multiplex PCR; TCRdb keeps only in-frame clonotypes and omits some of them. The sample contains about 120,000 clones, 76% of which appear only once. Sequencing was carried out using PBMCs. Receptor source: a woman aged 40 to 55 in good health and CMV-seropositive. Both conserved end residues are trimmed from each CDR3. A D gene is named only where the DNA matches it firmly. Size is stated for part of the rows, as once, few or many counts, or as a class when the clone is expanded.

>.|TRBV15|TRBJ2-7|14|TRBD2
ATSRGLAGSSYEQY
>.|TRBV14|TRBJ2-3|10|.
ASSRSRLRQY
>.|TRBV7-9|TRBJ1-2|13|.
ASSLETLAGDGYT
>.|TRBV7-8|TRBJ1-2|13|TRBD1
ASSLARGTGGGYT
>few|TRBV5-1|TRBJ2-5|13|.
ASSPDGGQGETQY
>.|TRBV10-3|TRBJ1-3|12|TRBD1
AISAGTGVDTIY
>.|TRBV6-4|TRBJ2-7|12|TRBD1
ASSPLGQGDEQY
>.|TRBV5-1|TRBJ1-2|11|.
ASSSQGHYGYT
>.|TRBV5-6|TRBJ1-1|16|.
ASSLVLWGQRRGTEAF
>.|TRBV5-6|TRBJ2-7|9|.
ASSLRYEQY
>.|TRBV6-5|TRBJ2-7|12|TRBD1
ASSPGQGAYEQY
>.|TRBV5-1|TRBJ1-1|11|TRBD1
ASSLDRGLGAF
>.|TRBV6-6|TRBJ2-7|14|TRBD1
ASSYYGTGNSYEQY
>.|TRBV5-1|TRBJ1-1|14|.
ASSLPRVRGNTEAF
>.|TRBV9|TRBJ2-7|11|TRBD1
ASSGTAPYEQY
>.|TRBV6-6|TRBJ1-1|12|.
ASSYSRDSTEAF
>.|TRBV7-9|TRBJ1-1|13|.
ASSNRQGRNTEAF
>.|TRBV23-1|TRBJ2-5|15|TRBD1
ASSRPRTGLYQETQY
>.|TRBV12-5|TRBJ2-1|13|.
ASGLVRVGGSEQF
>few|TRBV27|TRBJ1-1|11|.
ASSFREGTEAF
>.|TRBV2|TRBJ1-1|11|.
ASSVDLNTEAF
>.|TRBV28|TRBJ2-5|12|.
ASSFGQTQETQY
>.|TRBV6-4|TRBJ2-3|12|TRBD1
ASSDRGLSDTQY
>.|TRBV30|TRBJ1-2|11|.
AWKRKQGNGYT
>.|TRBV19|TRBJ1-1|14|.
ASSISGNSLNTEAF
>.|TRBV19|TRBJ2-5|12|TRBD2
ASSSAGGWETQY
>few|TRBV6-4|TRBJ2-1|14|TRBD1
ASSDSWLTGNHEQF
>.|TRBV5-1|TRBJ1-1|9|.
ASKAGFIAF
>.|TRBV27|TRBJ1-2|14|.
ASSLSGRGGSLGYT
>.|TRBV7-6|TRBJ2-5|14|TRBD2
ASRSRGTREQETQY
>.|TRBV19|TRBJ2-5|15|TRBD1
ASSIVMSGTGQETQY
>few|TRBV10-2|TRBJ2-3|13|TRBD2
ASTSGTSIPDTQY
>.|TRBV7-2|TRBJ2-5|12|.
ASSLGGVVLTQY
>.|TRBV7-2|TRBJ1-4|11|TRBD1
VSSLGGNEKLF
>.|TRBV27|TRBJ1-6|13|.
ASSFWQGGNSPLH
>.|TRBV6-1|TRBJ1-4|15|.
ASSDRGSIATNEKLF
>few|TRBV7-9|TRBJ2-7|14|.
ASSFYSRGDSYEQY
>few|TRBV27|TRBJ2-2|17|TRBD2
ASNSLTHASGANTGELF
>.|TRBV18|TRBJ2-7|10|.
ASSPTVPEQY
>few|TRBV6-5|TRBJ1-2|12|.
ASSYSSTGYGYT
>.|TRBV10-1|TRBJ1-2|13|.
ASSESGRAKGGYT
>.|TRBV2|TRBJ1-2|10|.
ASSEVPDGYT